Below, 30 T cell receptor beta chains from the same sample are listed, as sequenced in a study of blood T cell repertoires in COVID-19. The protocol was immunoSEQ multiplex PCR, while the TCRdb copy is restricted to in-frame clones and leaves out a portion. The table shows roughly 330,000 clones, with about 90% occurring only once. The sequenced material came from PBMCs or T cells enriched from blood (not recorded which). These receptors originate from a man aged 25 to 45 who had recovered from COVID-19.

The rearrangement joins TRBV5-1 to TRBJ1-6; 11 bases are shared with TRBD1. This CDR3 is built from 16 residues. With 0 bases clipped from V and 7 bases from J, the junction kept 3 bases outside the gene matches. The germline V gene encodes CDR1 SGHRS and CDR2 YFSETQ. The CDR3 bases are TGCGCCAGCAGCTTGGACGGACAGGGGGCAAATTCACCCCTCCACTTT. It specifies CASSLDGQGANSPLHF.

V is TRBV7-6 and J is TRBJ2-3, with TRBD1 matching over 7 bases. After removal of 5 bases from V and 0 bases from J, the junction contained 8 bases not matched to a gene. CDR1 and CDR2 (germline): SGHVS, FNYEAQ. This CDR3 comprises 16 residues. CDR3 region: CASSPRQGVSTDTQYF. CDR3 in DNA: TGTGCCAGCAGCCCAAGACAGGGCGTTAGCACAGATACGCAGTATTTT.

This rearrangement joins TRBV19 to TRBJ1-6; 9 bases match TRBD1. Germline CDR1 LNHDA, CDR2 SQIVND (reference sequence). This CDR3 region has 14 residues. The J segment lost 6 bases and the V segment lost 9 bases, leaving 6 bases of the junction unmatched. The CDR3: CARPTGGVNSPLHF. In DNA, the CDR3 is TGTGCCAGGCCGACAGGGGGGGTTAATTCACCCCTCCACTTT.

V usage is TRBV10-2 and J usage is TRBJ1-2; 7 nucleotides align to TRBD1. The CDR3 is 13 amino acids. Germline loops: CDR1 WSHSY, CDR2 SAAADI. Germline trimming cut 6 bases from V and 4 bases from J; bases unmatched to any gene: 5. The chain's CDR3 is CASSDGTAYGYTF. The CDR3 DNA follows: TGCGCCAGCAGCGACGGGACAGCCTATGGCTACACCTTC.

The chain uses TRBV11-2 and TRBJ2-7; D remains unclear. This CDR3 is 11 amino acids long. Deletions cut 5 bases from V and 3 bases from J, with 5 bases between. Germline V gene data show CDR1 as SGHAT and CDR2 as FQNNGV. In DNA form, the CDR3 reads TGTGCCAGCAGCCTAAACTACGAGCAGTACTTC. Its protein is CASSLNYEQYF. The whole variable domain, remainder taken from reference TRBV11-2 and TRBJ2-7, is EAGVAQSPRYKIIEKRQSVAFWCNPISGHATLYWYQQILGQGPKLLIQFQNNGVVDDSQLPKDRFSAERLKGVDSTLKIQPAKLEDSAVYLCASSLNYEQYFGPGTRLTVT.

The chain uses TRBV12-3 or TRBV12-4 and TRBJ1-4, with D possibly being TRBD1 (6 bases). The CDR3 has 13 amino acids. Deletions cut 5 bases from V and 8 bases from J, with 12 bases between. For the CDR3, the DNA is TGTGCCAGCAGTCTTGGACAGCTCGAAAAACTGTTTTTT. Its protein product is CASSLGQLEKLFF.

The sample holds a few counts of this clone. Other DNA sequences of this sample code for an identical CDR3. V gene TRBV18 combines with J gene TRBJ1-1, with 8 positions matching TRBD1. The V and J ends lost 1 base and 3 bases, in that order; junction bases with no gene match: 4. Germline CDR1 KGHSH, CDR2 LQKENI. The CDR3 loop spans 15 amino acids. CDR3 sequence: CASSPRTGGDTEAFF. The CDR3 region has the DNA TGTGCCAGCTCACCACGCACAGGGGGTGACACTGAAGCTTTCTTT.

The genes are TRBV13 and TRBJ2-5; 7 bases align to TRBD1. The CDR3 contains 14 residues. Germline V CDR1 and CDR2: PRHDT, FYEKMQ (reference sequence). The ends lost 5 bases at V and 4 bases at J; junction bases unmatched: 7. CDR3 sequence: CASSQSDRRETQYF. For the CDR3, the DNA is TGTGCCAGCAGCCAATCGGACAGGAGAGAGACCCAGTACTTC.

The chain is built from TRBV19 and TRBJ1-5; tentative D call: TRBD1 (5 bases). CDR1 and CDR2 (germline): LNHDA, SQIVND (reference sequence). This CDR3 spans 10 amino acids. The V end was cut by 10 bases, the J end by 11 bases, with 12 bases between. The CDR3 spells CAISRGAQHF. As DNA, the CDR3 is TGTGCCATCAGCCGGGGGGCCCAGCATTTT. The complete variable domain, with remaining parts taken from reference TRBV19 and TRBJ1-5, reads DGGITQSPKYLFRKEGQNVTLSCEQNLNHDAMYWYRQDPGQGLRLIYYSQIVNDFQKGDIAEGYSVSREKKESFPLTVTSAQKNPTAFYLCAISRGAQHFGDGTRLSIL.

This chain joins TRBV6-5 and TRBJ2-5; the D gene is possibly TRBD2 (6 bases). The length of the CDR3 is 13 residues. Germline-derived CDR1 and CDR2 are MNHEY and SVGAGI. The V end lost 8 bases, the J end lost 2 bases, and 12 bases lay between the germline ends. The CDR3 DNA reads as TGTGCCAGCGCCGGGACTCGACAAGAGACCCAGTACTTC. Its translation is CASAGTRQETQYF.

CDR3 residues: CASSLDRGLKGIEQYF. The DNA for the CDR3 is TGTGCCAGCAGCCTTGACAGGGGGCTGAAGGGGATCGAGCAGTACTTC. The gene calls are TRBV3-1 (or the pseudogene TRBV3-2) and TRBJ2-7, with TRBD1 matching 10 bases. V dropped 4 bases and J dropped 6; count of bases not matched to a gene: 12. CDR1 LGHDT and CDR2 YNNKEL come from the germline V gene (reference sequence). The CDR3 spans 16 residues.

This sequence joins TRBV6-5 and TRBJ1-6; D perhaps matches TRBD1 (6 bases). CDR1 and CDR2 from the germline V gene are MNHEY and SVGAGI. Trimming stripped 2 bases from V and 16 bases from J, with 15 bases between. The CDR3 consists of 13 residues. CDR3 protein: CASSYHRVEFLHF. The CDR3 nucleotides are TGTGCCAGCAGTTACCACAGGGTTGAGTTTCTCCACTTT.

The rearrangement uses TRBV5-1 and TRBJ2-1; D is unclear. Germline loops: CDR1 SGHRS, CDR2 YFSETQ. The CDR3 totals 15 residues. Between the trimmed V and J ends, which lost 2 bases and 0 bases, there was a span of 9 bases. Here the CDR3 DNA reads TGCGCCAGCAGCTTATCGGGTTACTCCTACAATGAGCAGTTCTTC. It translates to CASSLSGYSYNEQFF.

The chain is built from TRBV28 and TRBJ1-6; D gene unclear. V was clipped by 2 bases and J by 9 bases, with 8 bases between them. The CDR3 has 13 residues. In germline, CDR1 is MDHEN, CDR2 SYDVKM. CDR3 nucleotides: TGTGCCAGCAGTTTAAGTGACTTTTCACCCCTCCACTTT. Its translation: CASSLSDFSPLHF. Combining the CDR3 with reference TRBV28 and TRBJ1-6 gives the whole variable domain DVKVTQSSRYLVKRTGEKVFLECVQDMDHENMFWYRQDPGLGLRLIYFSYDVKMKEKGDIPEGYSVSREKKERFSLILESASTNQTSMYLCASSLSDFSPLHFGNGTRLTVT.

This sequence joins TRBV27 and TRBJ1-5; D perhaps matches TRBD1 (6 bases). The germline V gene encodes CDR1 MNHEY and CDR2 SMNVEV (reference sequence). The CDR3 contains 14 residues. V was clipped by 2 bases and J by 3 bases, with 8 bases between them. The CDR3 DNA is TGTGCCAGCAGTTTAAGACAGGTCAATCAGCCCCAGCATTTT. Its translation: CASSLRQVNQPQHF.

The chain has TRBV5-1 and TRBJ1-2; a weak D match, TRBD1 (6 bases). The CDR3 has 14 amino acids. Trimming took off 0 bases at V and 6 bases at J, with 12 bases between the two ends. Germline assignment: CDR1 SGHRS and CDR2 YFSETQ. The CDR3 DNA is TGCGCCAGCAGCTTGGATTGGGGGCCTGATGGCTACACCTTC. This encodes CASSLDWGPDGYTF.

The V gene is TRBV19, the J gene TRBJ2-2; TRBD2 aligns across 8 bases. The ends lost 5 bases at V and 6 bases at J; junction bases unmatched: 5. This CDR3 is 14 amino acids long. The germline V gene has CDR1 LNHDA and CDR2 SQIVND (reference sequence). This CDR3 is CASSAREGSGELFF. In nucleotides, the CDR3 is TGTGCCAGTAGTGCCCGGGAGGGGTCCGGGGAGCTGTTTTTT.

The rearrangement uses TRBV7-3 and TRBJ2-7; D is perhaps TRBD2 (5 bases). Per the germline V gene, CDR1 is SGHTA and CDR2 is FQGTGA. V was trimmed by 0 bases and J by 0 bases, leaving 9 bases between them. This CDR3 spans 15 amino acids. The CDR3 region is CASSLTGKGSYEQYF. Here the CDR3 DNA reads TGTGCCAGCAGCTTAACCGGGAAGGGCTCCTACGAGCAGTACTTC.

The CDR3 DNA sequence: TGTGCCAGTAGTGCCGGAGGACAGGGGGCGCGTGGCTACACCTTC. Translating gives CASSAGGQGARGYTF. The V and J genes are TRBV19 and TRBJ1-2, with 11 bases aligning to TRBD1. J gave up 7 bases and V 5 bases, and 9 bases lay outside the gene matches. Germline CDR1 and CDR2: LNHDA and SQIVND (reference sequence). This CDR3 region has 15 residues.

Comments on this clone: Other DNA sequences from this sample encode an identical CDR3 as well. The chain uses TRBV7-2 and TRBJ2-1; unclear D gene. This CDR3 has 12 residues. Trimming took 0 bases from V and 10 from J, leaving 7 bases between them. Per the germline V gene, CDR1 is SGHTA and CDR2 is FQGNSA. The DNA for the CDR3 is TGTGCCAGCAGCTTAGCCGGCAGGGAGCAGTTCTTC. Protein: CASSLAGREQFF.

The V and J genes are TRBV7-9 and TRBJ1-1; D perhaps matches TRBD1 (5 bases). Germline CDR1 is SEHNR and CDR2 is FQNEAQ (reference sequence). CDR3 length equals 15 residues. Between the trimmed V and J ends, which lost 0 bases and 5 bases, there was a span of 13 bases. The CDR3 sequence: CASSLAGGEVTEAFF. The CDR3 DNA reads as TGTGCCAGCAGCTTAGCGGGAGGGGAGGTAACTGAAGCTTTCTTT.

The chain recombines TRBV24-1 with TRBJ2-2; D gene uncertain. Trimming removed 1 base at V and 4 bases at J, with 9 bases between. This CDR3 is built from 15 residues. CDR1 and CDR2 from the germline V gene are KGHDR and SFDVKD. For the CDR3, the DNA is TGTGCCACCAGTGATTTAAGCTATGCCACCGGGGAGCTGTTTTTT. This sequence encodes CATSDLSYATGELFF.

The chain has TRBV5-1 and TRBJ1-1, with D perhaps TRBD1 (5 bases). CDR1 is SGHRS and CDR2 is YFSETQ in the germline V gene. This CDR3 contains 13 residues. V dropped 5 bases and J dropped 1 base, with 9 bases sitting between them. CDR3 nucleotide sequence: TGCGCCAGCAGGACAGCGTCGAACACTGAAGCTTTCTTT. Its protein product is CASRTASNTEAFF.

The chain recombines TRBV11-2 with TRBJ1-1; D is unresolved. Germline lookup yields CDR1 SGHAT and CDR2 FQNNGV. The CDR3 totals 14 residues. Trimming removed 5 bases at V and 1 base at J, with 11 bases between. The CDR3 is CASSPSAGNTEAFF. The CDR3 region has the DNA TGTGCCAGCAGCCCCTCGGCGGGGAACACTGAAGCTTTCTTT. Filled out from reference TRBV11-2 and TRBJ1-1, the complete variable domain reads EAGVAQSPRYKIIEKRQSVAFWCNPISGHATLYWYQQILGQGPKLLIQFQNNGVVDDSQLPKDRFSAERLKGVDSTLKIQPAKLEDSAVYLCASSPSAGNTEAFFGQGTRLTVV.

The chain uses TRBV18 and TRBJ2-1; a weak D match, TRBD1 (7 bases). The CDR3 runs 15 residues. Germline V gene lookup returns CDR1 KGHSH and CDR2 LQKENI. Trimming left V 2 bases short and J 4 bases short, with 12 bases between. The CDR3 region has the DNA TGTGCCAGCTCACCAACGGGGGACAGTTACAATGAGCAGTTCTTC. Translated, it gives CASSPTGDSYNEQFF.

V usage is TRBV5-4 and J usage is TRBJ1-2, with D maybe TRBD1 (6 bases). V lost 4 bases and J 4 bases, leaving 11 bases between the germline ends. From germline, CDR1 is SGHNT and CDR2 YYREEE (reference sequence). The CDR3 sequence is 13 residues long. Here the CDR3 DNA reads TGTGCCAGCAGCCTGAACAGGGTCTATGGCTACACCTTC. Its translation: CASSLNRVYGYTF.

Turning to this clone: In the same sample, other DNA sequences code for this CDR3. This chain uses TRBV2 with TRBJ2-7, with 9 nucleotides matching TRBD2. The CDR3 has 14 residues. The germline gives CDR1 SNHLY, CDR2 FYNNEI. V shed 4 bases and J 3 bases; nucleotides not matched to a gene: 4. This chain's CDR3 is CASSAQRGVYEQYF. DNA for the CDR3: TGTGCCAGCAGTGCCCAGCGGGGGGTCTACGAGCAGTACTTC.

This sequence joins TRBV6-1 and TRBJ2-5; 13 positions agree with TRBD2. CDR1 is MNHNS and CDR2 is SASEGT in the germline V gene. The length of the CDR3 is 15 residues. V gave up 3 bases and J gave up 4 bases; unmatched junction bases: 2. The CDR3 sequence: CASSEGLAGSETQYF. CDR3 nucleotide sequence: TGTGCCAGCAGTGAGGGACTAGCGGGGTCAGAGACCCAGTACTTC.

The rearrangement links TRBV6-5 to TRBJ2-7; TRBD1 agrees at 9 bases. This CDR3 spans 15 amino acids. Germline V gene data show CDR1 as MNHEY and CDR2 as SVGAGI. Trimming removed 2 bases from V and 1 base from J; junction bases left unmatched: 3. The CDR3, as DNA: TGTGCCAGCAGTTACCCCGGACAGGGGTCCTACGAGCAGTACTTC. This codes for CASSYPGQGSYEQYF.

This clone is a singleton in its sample. The chain uses TRBV7-9 and TRBJ1-4; 8 positions agree with TRBD1. Germline-derived CDR1 and CDR2 are SEHNR and FQNEAQ (reference sequence). The V and J ends lost 5 bases and 3 bases, in that order; junction bases with no gene match: 17. The CDR3 covers 19 residues. Here the CDR3 DNA reads TGTGCCAGCAGCACACGGACAGGGTCCGCTGTAATAGCTAATGAAAAACTGTTTTTT. As protein: CASSTRTGSAVIANEKLFF.